This T cell receptor beta chain came from a study of blood T cell repertoires in COVID-19 (dated by TCRdb to about 2020). Broadly, across the study: Collaborator samples came from the United States, Italy and Spain and covered acute and convalescent phases of COVID-19. The repertoires were released in a freely available public database intended as a resource for research on the immune response to SARS-CoV-2. Where HLA class I and class II types were available, the types were taken from metadata supplied by the sample provider, not from assay-based typing. Deeply sampled blood TCRbeta repertoires from subjects exposed to, actively infected with, or recovered from COVID-19 were included in the dataset. The material from the prospective study consisted of cDNA or gDNA derived from T cells, B-cell-depleted T cells, or PBMCs. The sample metadata nearly always contained a de-identified subject ID, COVID-19 status, age in years and sex. Samples came from the ongoing ImmuneRACE study (first 160 participants) plus 1,254 subjects from 6 global collaborators. Here is what the overall study found, with its caveats: The amount of clinical and demographic metadata varied by source and participant and was provided uncurated.

As concerns this clone: This clone's antigen is unknown. Qualities for individual bases were not recorded, and no much larger clone is one base off.

V drops 5 bases and J drops 5 bases, leaving 15 bases in between. CDR1 and CDR2 are read off the germline V gene (reference sequence) as SEHNR and FQNEAQ. The CDR3 measures 14 amino acids from cysteine to phenylalanine. CDR3 DNA only is kept here, 42 bases in frame from base 1. One collaborating source in Seattle enrolled patients while the patients were actively infected and followed the patients over time throughout the course of disease. Collaborating institutions collected whole blood in K2EDTA tubes following their own protocols. For TCRbeta analysis, collaborator samples were shipped as frozen whole blood, as isolated PBMCs, or as DNA extracted from either sample type. TCRbeta CDR3 regions were amplified from genomic DNA using the immunoSEQ Assay, a bias-controlled multiplex PCR. Per the authors' processing: The number of nucleated cells in each sample was estimated by amplification of reference gene primers within the assay. To quantify the absolute abundance of each unique TCRbeta CDR3 rearrangement, sequence reads were collapsed and filtered. For each sample, productive Simpson clonality was calculated by taking the square root of Simpson's diversity index across productive rearrangements. Sourced from immuneACCESS, this table was stored by TCRdb with only in-frame sequences that have V and J called. A share of the clones is absent; for the studies checked, an unresolved V gene accounts for under half, and the remainder has no known explanation. That table is the source of V, J and clone size, and D and trimming were worked out from the DNA. This sample is represented by about 480,000 clones; about 88% of them were singletons. Roughly 0.84% of the sample is in the top ten clones.

Sequencing used peripheral blood. The rearranged segments are TRBV7-9 and TRBJ1-2, with a tentative D gene TRBD1 over 5 matching bases. This receptor was identified in a man aged 18 to 35 with COVID-19, enrolled during active disease. The CDR3 region has the sequence CASSPGTTMYGYTF. At the DNA level, the sequence is TGTGCCAGCAGCCCCGGGACTACCATGTATGGCTACACCTTC.